This TCR beta chain was identified during a study of CD8 T cells in Susac syndrome (dated by TCRdb to about 2019). Study-wide context: Whether CD8+ T cell activation and differentiation in Susac syndrome was antigen driven was tested using repertoire sequencing. What the authors observed across the whole study: The number of individuals in the TCR sequencing and HLA analysis was acknowledged as relatively small.

The CDR3 runs 13 amino acids, cysteine and phenylalanine included. The read is trimmed to its CDR3 DNA, 39 bases read in frame from base 1. The germline V gene (reference sequence) sets CDR1 to DFQATT and CDR2 to SNEGSKA. Compared with germline, V lacks 6 bases and J lacks 5 bases; bases without a gene match: 9. With regard to this clonotype: This clone's antigen is unknown. No base qualities exist here, and no much larger clone lies one base off it.

Peripheral blood CD8+ and CD4+ T cells from healthy donors, Susac syndrome patients and multiple sclerosis patients were profiled using high-throughput TCR beta sequencing. The multiple sclerosis controls were treatment-naive patients whose relapsing-remitting disease, either stable or active, fulfilled the revised McDonald criteria. Bulk CD8+ and CD4+ T cells were purified magnetically by negative isolation, whereas CD8+ TEMRA cells were enriched by FACS. Blood was collected in EDTA tubes and processed within 24 hours, with PBMCs isolated through density gradient centrifugation. PBMCs destined for TCR sequencing were cryopreserved in liquid nitrogen and later thawed in a 37 °C water bath. The sorted or isolated CD4+, CD8+ and CD8+ TEMRA cells had a purity of 90% or higher. RNA was extracted using the RNeasy kit, and roughly 0.5 to 1 microgram was reverse transcribed with random hexamers. The immunoSEQ multiplex PCR assay, which covers 54 Vbeta and 13 Jbeta segments, was used to amplify TCR beta CDR3 regions. PCR amplification bias was corrected by using a synthetic template baseline for primer optimization and computational correction. The original pipeline was this. Only productive sequences were kept, with reads annotated to V, D and J genes according to IMGT and analyzed in immunoSEQ Analyzer. To calculate clonality, Shannon entropy was normalized by log2 of the number of productive unique sequences and then subtracted from one. For each patient and control, public and private clones were evaluated among the 100 most prevalent clones. A clone was defined as Susac-specific if it was absent from the healthy and MS cohorts, from some 980 published viral clones and from other ImmuneACCESS disease sequences. TCRdb applied fastp at Q25 and MiXCR to the public reads, then kept only in-frame beta chains. Each CDR3 protein gets just one entry, which takes the most common genes and DNA from the rows behind it. The authors' filters were not applied to this entry. The sample table records more than 95,000 distinct CDR3 sequences; roughly 93% of these occur just once. The ten most abundant clones make up 0.093% of the sample.

The source material was CD4+ T cells from PBMCs. The receptor chain draws on TRBV20-1 and TRBJ2-5; TRBD2 aligns with 7 central bases. The receptor comes from a human donor with multiple sclerosis. Here is the DNA: TGCAGTGCGAAAGGGAGCGGGGTGGAGACCCAGTACTTC. Translated, it gives CSAKGSGVETQYF.